The sequence of this T cell receptor beta chain was determined in a study of shared T cell receptors in the human thymus (dated by TCRdb to the early 2020s). Regarding the complete study: The study examined how self-reactive, shared T-cell receptor alpha chains are generated in the human thymus.

Library construction relied on the immunoSEQ multiplex PCR assay. Imported from immuneACCESS, the table was reduced by TCRdb to in-frame sequences with V and J called. These copies leave out some clones; in studies compared against another copy, an unresolved V gene accounts for under half, and the cause of the remainder is not known. The sample table shows about 660,000 clones, and roughly 90% are seen once. 0.0095% to 0.011% of the sample is held by the ten biggest clonotypes. As to this clone: Its antigen is still unknown. No per-base quality is available; no much larger clone lies one base away.

The V end loses 5 bases and the J end loses 3 bases, and a stretch of 13 bases separates them. Via the germline V gene, CDR1 is SGHTA and CDR2 FQGNSA. From the cysteine through the phenylalanine, the CDR3 covers 14 amino acids. Only CDR3 DNA remains: 42 bases, in frame from the first base. These data were also filed under a second study, of human thymus T cells. Drawing on the second study: Immunologically healthy infants undergoing open corrective cardiac surgery for congenital heart defects in Finland were used as donors. Thymus tissue was collected as surgical resects that were removed during corrective cardiac surgery. Biased V and J gene segment usage appeared to be present in both thymic and peripheral blood repertoires. According to the related research, thymic TCR repertoires were highly overlapping among unrelated individuals. The study used roughly 8 infant thymus samples plus four related peripheral blood samples to characterize TCR alpha and beta repertoires. Donor ages ranging from about 7 to 244 days were recorded, and about six male and two female infants were included in the cohort. Thymocytes were freed from the tissue by mechanical means and kept at -70 degrees C as pellets of roughly 8.5-31 million cells. A QIAsymphony instrument was used to extract genomic DNA from the frozen cell pellets. The immunoSEQ multiplex PCR assay was used to amplify the TCRB and TCRAD loci from a standardized amount of quality-controlled genomic DNA. The amplicons spanned the V(D)J region and were long enough to cover the CDR3 and allow V and J genes to be identified. Through the commercial immunoSEQ service, the amplicons were sequenced on an Illumina platform. Primer bias and sequencing errors were corrected using previously described methods, and TCRAD and TCRB definitions followed the IMGT database. immunoSEQ Analyzer 3.0 and VDJTools were used for repertoire analysis, which covered basic statistics, V/J segment usage, diversity estimates, rarefaction and pairwise overlap. Chao1, ChaoE, Efron-Thisted, Shannon and inverse Simpson indices were used to estimate diversity, which was also estimated on datasets down-sampled to the smallest sample. For repertoire overlap, CDR3 nucleotide sequence, V gene and J gene had to match strictly, and clustering was done by Jaccard-based multidimensional scaling. On average, thymus samples gave about 810,000 unique TCRB clonotypes, whereas blood samples gave around 84,000.

Recombination connected TRBV7-2 to TRBJ2-5, and TRBD2 may be the D gene, going by 5 matching bases. Sequenced: thymocytes. The clonotype was recovered from a boy in the first two years of life with a congenital heart defect. Donor details come from another sample of the same person, matched by shared clones. The CDR3 amino acid sequence is: CASSPPGEKETQYF. At the DNA level, the sequence is TGTGCCAGCAGCCCCCCCGGGGAGAAAGAGACCCAGTACTTC.